This T cell receptor beta chain comes out of a study of blood T cell repertoires in COVID-19. Study overall: COVID-19 samples from acute and convalescent phases originated in the United States, Italy and Spain. Sources were T cells, B-cell-depleted T cells, or PBMCs; the material itself was cDNA or gDNA.

The CDR3 loop spans 15 amino acids. Germline V gives CDR1 LGHDT, CDR2 YNNKEL (reference sequence). V was shortened by 4 bases and J by 7 bases, with 19 bases between the two germline ends. Original data processing: From reference gene primer amplification, estimates of nucleated cell counts were derived. The repertoire was sequenced with immunoSEQ multiplex PCR; TCRdb's copy has only in-frame clones and lacks some. Clone size and the V and J calls come from that table; the DNA yielded D and trimming. The sample has a few hundred thousand clones; about 85% are singletons. The TCR comes from a man aged 25-45 years who had recovered from COVID-19. The V call is TRBV3-1 (or the pseudogene TRBV3-2), the J call TRBJ1-2, with D tentatively TRBD1 (6 bases). Sequenced: peripheral blood. CDR3 amino acids: CASSLSETGPSGYTF. CDR3 nucleotide sequence: TGTGCCAGCAGCCTTAGTGAGACAGGCCCTTCTGGCTACACCTTC.